The 2 T cell receptor beta chains in this list originate from one sample, sequenced in a study of shared T cell receptors in the human thymus listed by TCRdb under 2021. The library came from the immunoSEQ multiplex PCR assay. What TCRdb holds here is the immuneACCESS table cut down to in-frame rearrangements. Part of the clones is not present; checked against another copy, under half of the missing clones reflect an unresolved V gene, and the others are unexplained. The sample includes hundreds of thousands of clones, with around 87% observed a single time. The ten largest clones take up over 0.008% of the sample. The same data also went into a second study, on human thymus T cells.

The material sequenced was thymocytes. Every receptor here comes from a boy in the first two years of life with a congenital heart defect. Donor details come from another sample of the same person, matched by shared clones.

The chain combines TRBV25-1 with TRBJ1-2, with TRBD1 matching over 10 bases. Trimming at V came to 3 bases and at J to 6 bases, leaving 4 bases not matched to a gene. CDR3 length: 14 residues. Germline V gives CDR1 MGHDK, CDR2 SYGVNS. CDR3 loop: CASSDLGTGDGYTF. CDR3 nucleotides: TGTGCCAGCAGTGATCTTGGGACAGGGGATGGCTACACCTTC.

The chain couples TRBV11-2 to TRBJ2-5; no firm D call. The germline gives CDR1 SGHAT, CDR2 FQNNGV. The ends were cut back, 1 base at V and 2 bases at J, with 8 bases in the middle. The CDR3 sequence is 14 residues long. For the CDR3, the DNA is TGTGCCAGCAGCTTAGCCGAGGAGCAAGAGACCCAGTACTTC. Protein: CASSLAEEQETQYF.